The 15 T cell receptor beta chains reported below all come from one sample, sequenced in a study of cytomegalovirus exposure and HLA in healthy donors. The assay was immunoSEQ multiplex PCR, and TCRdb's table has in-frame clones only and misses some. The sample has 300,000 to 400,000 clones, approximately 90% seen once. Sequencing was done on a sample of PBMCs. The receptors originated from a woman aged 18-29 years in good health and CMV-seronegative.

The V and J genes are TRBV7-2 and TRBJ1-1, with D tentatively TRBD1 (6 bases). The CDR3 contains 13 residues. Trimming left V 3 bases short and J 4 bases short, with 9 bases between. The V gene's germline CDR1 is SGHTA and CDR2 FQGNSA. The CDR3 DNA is TGTGCCAGCAGCTTTACAGGGAGCACTGAAGCTTTCTTT. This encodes CASSFTGSTEAFF.

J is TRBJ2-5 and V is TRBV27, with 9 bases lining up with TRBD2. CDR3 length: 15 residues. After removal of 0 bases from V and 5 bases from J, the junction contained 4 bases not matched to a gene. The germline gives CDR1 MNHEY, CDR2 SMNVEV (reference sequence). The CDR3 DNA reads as TGTGCCAGCAGTTTATCAAACAGCGGGGGGGAGACCCAGTACTTC. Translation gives CASSLSNSGGETQYF.

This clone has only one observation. This chain's CDR3 is CASSDPGGSREQYF. DNA of the CDR3: TGTGCCAGCAGCGATCCAGGGGGATCTCGGGAGCAGTACTTC. The chain has TRBV21-1 and TRBJ2-7; the D segment call TRBD1 is taken from the table without a DNA check. TRBV21-1 is shown as a pseudogene. This CDR3 comprises 14 residues.

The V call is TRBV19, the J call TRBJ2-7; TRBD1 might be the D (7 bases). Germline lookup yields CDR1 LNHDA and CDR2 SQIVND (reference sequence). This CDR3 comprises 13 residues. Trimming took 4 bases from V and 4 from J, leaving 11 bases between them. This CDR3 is CASSTQGRYEQYF. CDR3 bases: TGTGCCAGTAGTACACAGGGGAGGTACGAGCAGTACTTC.

CDR3 DNA sequence: TGTGCCAGCAGTGAAACCGTCGACAGCCAAGAGACCCAGTACTTC. This sequence encodes CASSETVDSQETQYF. The chain has TRBV2 and TRBJ2-5; possibly TRBD1 for D (5 bases). This CDR3 contains 15 residues. From germline, CDR1 is SNHLY and CDR2 FYNNEI. With 2 bases removed from V and 1 base from J, the gap between germline ends came to 11 bases.

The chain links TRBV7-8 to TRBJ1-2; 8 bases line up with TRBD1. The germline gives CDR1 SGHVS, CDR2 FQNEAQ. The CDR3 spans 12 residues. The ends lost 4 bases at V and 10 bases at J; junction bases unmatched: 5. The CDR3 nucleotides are TGTGCCAGCAGCTCGGACAGGGCCCACTACACCTTC. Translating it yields CASSSDRAHYTF.

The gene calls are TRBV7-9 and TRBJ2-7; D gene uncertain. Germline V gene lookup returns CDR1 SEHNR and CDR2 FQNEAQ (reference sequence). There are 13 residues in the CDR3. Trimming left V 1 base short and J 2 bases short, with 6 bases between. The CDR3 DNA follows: TGTGCCAGCAGCTTAGTTAGTACCTACGAGCAGTACTTC. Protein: CASSLVSTYEQYF.

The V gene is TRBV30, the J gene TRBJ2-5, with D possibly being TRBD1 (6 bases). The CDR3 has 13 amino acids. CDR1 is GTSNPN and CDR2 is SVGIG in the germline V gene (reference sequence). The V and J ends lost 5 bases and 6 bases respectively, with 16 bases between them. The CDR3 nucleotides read TGTGCCTGGTCGCAGGGGTCTACGAAGACCCAGTACTTC. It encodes CAWSQGSTKTQYF. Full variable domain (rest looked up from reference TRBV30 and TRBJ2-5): SQTIHQWPATLVQPVGSPLSLECTVEGTSNPNLYWYRQAAGRGLQLLFYSVGIGQISSEVPQNLSASRPQDRQFILSSKKLLLSDSGFYLCAWSQGSTKTQYFGPGTRLLVL.

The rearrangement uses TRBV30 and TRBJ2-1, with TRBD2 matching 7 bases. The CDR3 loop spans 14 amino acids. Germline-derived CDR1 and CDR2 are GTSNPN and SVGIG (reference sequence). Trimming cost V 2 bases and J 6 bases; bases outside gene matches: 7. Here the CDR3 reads CAWSSGRGTNEQFF. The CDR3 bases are TGTGCCTGGAGTTCCGGGCGGGGGACCAATGAGCAGTTCTTC.

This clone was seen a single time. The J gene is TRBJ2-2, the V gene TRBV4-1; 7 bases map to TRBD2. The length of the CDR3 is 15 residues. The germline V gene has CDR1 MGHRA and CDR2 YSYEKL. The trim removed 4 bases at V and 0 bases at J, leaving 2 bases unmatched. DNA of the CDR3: TGCGCCAGCAGCCCCAGCGGGACGAACACCGGGGAGCTGTTTTTT. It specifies CASSPSGTNTGELFF.

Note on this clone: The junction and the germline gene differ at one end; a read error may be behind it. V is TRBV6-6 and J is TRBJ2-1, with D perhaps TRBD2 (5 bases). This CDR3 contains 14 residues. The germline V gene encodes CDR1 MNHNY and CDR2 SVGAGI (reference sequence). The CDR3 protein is CACSGYRGYNEQFF. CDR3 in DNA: TGTGCCTGCAGTGGCTACCGAGGGTACAATGAGCAGTTCTTC.

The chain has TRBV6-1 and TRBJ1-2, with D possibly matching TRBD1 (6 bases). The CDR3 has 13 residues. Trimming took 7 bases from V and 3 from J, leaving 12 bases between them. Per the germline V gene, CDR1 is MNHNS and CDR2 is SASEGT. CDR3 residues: CASMLQGHYGYTF. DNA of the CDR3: TGTGCCAGCATGCTACAGGGCCACTATGGCTACACCTTC.

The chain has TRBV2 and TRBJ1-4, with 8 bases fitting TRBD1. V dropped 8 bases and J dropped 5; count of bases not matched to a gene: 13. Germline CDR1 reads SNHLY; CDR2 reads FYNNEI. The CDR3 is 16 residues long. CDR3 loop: CASRPGTGVSNEKLFF. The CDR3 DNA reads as TGTGCCAGCCGTCCCGGGACAGGTGTCTCAAATGAAAAACTGTTTTTT.

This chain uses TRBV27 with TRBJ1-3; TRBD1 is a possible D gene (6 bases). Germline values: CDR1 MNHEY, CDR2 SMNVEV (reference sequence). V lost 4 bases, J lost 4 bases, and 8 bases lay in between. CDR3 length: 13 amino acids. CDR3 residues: CASSYREGNTIYF. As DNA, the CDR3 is TGTGCCAGCAGTTACAGGGAAGGAAACACCATATATTTT.

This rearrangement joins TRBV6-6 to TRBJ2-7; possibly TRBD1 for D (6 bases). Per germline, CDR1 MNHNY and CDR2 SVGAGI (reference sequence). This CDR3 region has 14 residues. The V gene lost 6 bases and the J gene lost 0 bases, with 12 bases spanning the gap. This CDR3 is CASSVDRSSYEQYF. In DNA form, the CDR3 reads TGTGCCAGCAGCGTTGACAGGAGCTCCTACGAGCAGTACTTC.